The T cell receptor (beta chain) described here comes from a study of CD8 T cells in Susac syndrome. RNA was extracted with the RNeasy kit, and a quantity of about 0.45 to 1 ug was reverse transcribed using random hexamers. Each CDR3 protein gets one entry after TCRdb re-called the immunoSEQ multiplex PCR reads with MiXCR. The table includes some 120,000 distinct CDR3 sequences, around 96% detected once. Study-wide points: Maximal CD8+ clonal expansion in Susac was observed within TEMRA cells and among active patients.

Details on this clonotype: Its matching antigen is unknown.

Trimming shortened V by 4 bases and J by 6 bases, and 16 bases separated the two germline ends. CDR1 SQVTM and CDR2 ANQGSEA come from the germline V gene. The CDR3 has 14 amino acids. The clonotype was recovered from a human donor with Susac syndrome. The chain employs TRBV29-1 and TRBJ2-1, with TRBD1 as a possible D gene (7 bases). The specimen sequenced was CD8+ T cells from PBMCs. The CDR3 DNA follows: TGCAGCGTTGTTGGAGGGGGCTATAGCAATGAGCAGTTCTTC. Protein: CSVVGGGYSNEQFF.